The clone carrying this TCR beta chain has only a few counts. Its matching antigen is unknown. This entry is derived from a study of T cell responses to AZD1222 COVID-19 vaccine. The study, taken as a whole, reports: Baseline testing showed seropositivity in only 5 or 6 AZD1222 recipients. Among spike-specific TCRs, nearly half reportedly target unmutated variant regions.

TCRdb's table, derived via immunoSEQ multiplex PCR, lists solely in-frame clones and lacks some. The table shows 170,000 or so clones, with roughly 90% occurring only once. V gave up 2 bases and J gave up 0 bases, with 20 bases separating them. CDR3 length: 18 amino acids. Germline V lookup: CDR1 SGHRS, CDR2 YFSETQ. The chain employs TRBV5-1 and TRBJ1-1, with D unclear. This TCR was recovered from an adult in good health. The sequencing here drew on peripheral blood, taken on day 0 of AZD1222 vaccination. The CDR3 sequence is CASSFNPGGGVMNTEAFF. DNA for the CDR3: TGCGCCAGCAGCTTCAATCCGGGAGGCGGTGTAATGAACACTGAAGCTTTCTTT. The full variable domain, completed using reference TRBV5-1 and TRBJ1-1, is KAGVTQTPRYLIKTRGQQVTLSCSPISGHRSVSWYQQTPGQGLQFLFEYFSETQRNKGNFPGRFSGRQFSNSRSEMNVSTLELGDSALYLCASSFNPGGGVMNTEAFFGQGTRLTVV.